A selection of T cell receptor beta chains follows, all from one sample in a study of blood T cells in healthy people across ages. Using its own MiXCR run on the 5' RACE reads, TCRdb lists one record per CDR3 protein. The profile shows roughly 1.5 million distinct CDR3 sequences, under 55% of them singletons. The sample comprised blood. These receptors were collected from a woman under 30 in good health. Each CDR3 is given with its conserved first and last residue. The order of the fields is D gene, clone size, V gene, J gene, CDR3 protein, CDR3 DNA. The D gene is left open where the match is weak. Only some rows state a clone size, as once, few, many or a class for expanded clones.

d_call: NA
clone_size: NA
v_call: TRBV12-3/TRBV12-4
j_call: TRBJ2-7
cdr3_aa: CASSFLQRTYEQYF
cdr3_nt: TGTGCCAGCAGTTTCCTACAGAGAACCTACGAGCAGTACTTC

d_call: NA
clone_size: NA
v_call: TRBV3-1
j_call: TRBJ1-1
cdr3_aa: CASSQKLMNTEAFF
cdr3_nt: TGTGCCAGCAGCCAAAAGTTAATGAACACTGAAGCTTTCTTT

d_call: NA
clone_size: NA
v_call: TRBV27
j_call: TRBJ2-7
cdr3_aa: CVSSLNGYEQYF
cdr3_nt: TGTGTCAGCAGTTTGAACGGTTACGAGCAGTACTTC

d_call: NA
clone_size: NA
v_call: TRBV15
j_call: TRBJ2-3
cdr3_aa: CATSSLGAGLTDTQYF
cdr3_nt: TGTGCCACCAGCAGCCTAGGGGCGGGGTTAACAGATACGCAGTATTTT

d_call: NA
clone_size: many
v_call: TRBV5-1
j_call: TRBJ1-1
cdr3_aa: CASSFPYLGGSTEAFF
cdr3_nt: TGCGCCAGCAGCTTCCCCTACTTAGGGGGTAGCACTGAAGCTTTCTTT

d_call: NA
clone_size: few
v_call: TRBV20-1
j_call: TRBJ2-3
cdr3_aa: CSARRTDTQYF
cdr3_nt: TGCAGTGCTAGACGCACAGATACGCAGTATTTT

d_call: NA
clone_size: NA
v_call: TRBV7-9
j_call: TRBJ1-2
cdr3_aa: CASSWRGRTNYGYTF
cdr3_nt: TGTGCCAGCAGCTGGAGGGGAAGAACTAACTATGGCTACACCTTC

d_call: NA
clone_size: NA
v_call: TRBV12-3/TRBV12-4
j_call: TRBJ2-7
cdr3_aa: CASSLGAGRTYEQYF
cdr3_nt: TGTGCCAGCAGCTTAGGCGCGGGTCGCACCTACGAGCAGTACTTC

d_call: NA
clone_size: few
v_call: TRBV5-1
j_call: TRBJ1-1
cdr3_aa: CASSDVENTEAFF
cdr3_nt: TGCGCCAGCAGCGATGTGGAGAACACTGAAGCTTTCTTT

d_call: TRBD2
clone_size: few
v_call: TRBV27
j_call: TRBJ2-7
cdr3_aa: CASSLGKGGFSYEQYF
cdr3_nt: TGTGCCAGCAGTTTAGGGAAGGGAGGGTTTTCCTACGAGCAGTACTTC

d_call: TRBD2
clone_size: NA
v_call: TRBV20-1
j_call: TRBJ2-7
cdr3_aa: CSARAYSGIAYNEQYF
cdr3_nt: TGCAGTGCTAGAGCTTATAGCGGGATCGCCTACAATGAGCAGTACTTC

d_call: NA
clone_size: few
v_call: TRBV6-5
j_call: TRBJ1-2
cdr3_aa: CASRAGSRSYTF
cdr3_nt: TGTGCCAGCAGGGCAGGGTCCCGATCCTACACCTTC

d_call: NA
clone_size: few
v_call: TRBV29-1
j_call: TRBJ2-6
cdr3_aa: CSVDKGKGDGANVLTF
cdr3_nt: TGCAGCGTTGACAAGGGGAAAGGGGACGGGGCCAACGTCCTGACTTTC